Below, one T cell receptor (beta chain) is given with its context. This clone's antigen is unknown. Base qualities are not recorded, but no much larger clone differs from it by a single base. Each collaborating institution followed its own protocols to collect whole blood in K2EDTA tubes. Collaborator samples were shipped for TCRbeta analysis as frozen whole blood, isolated PBMCs, or DNA extracted from either sample type. This specimen comes from a study of blood T cell repertoires in COVID-19 (dated by TCRdb to 2018 to 2021). Broadly, across the study: Samples from collaborators originated in the United States, Italy and Spain and spanned both the acute and convalescent phases of COVID-19. Where available, HLA class I and class II types were obtained from metadata supplied by the sample provider rather than from assay-based typing. Nearly every sample came with metadata listing a de-identified subject ID, COVID-19 status, age in years and sex. The samples were drawn from two sources: the first 160 participants of the ongoing ImmuneRACE study, and over 950 subjects contributed by 6 global collaborators. The material from the prospective study consisted of cDNA or gDNA derived from T cells, B-cell-depleted T cells, or PBMCs. A freely available public database, intended as a resource for researchers studying the immune response to SARS-CoV-2, is where the repertoires were released. The dataset comprised deeply sampled blood TCRbeta repertoires from subjects exposed to, actively infected with, or recovered from COVID-19.

The germline V gene (reference sequence) yields LNHDA for CDR1 and SQIVND for CDR2. At the junction V is shortened by 7 bases and J by 4 bases, with 13 bases in between. The CDR3 contains 13 residues, cysteine and phenylalanine counted. Only the CDR3 portion is preserved as DNA: 39 bases, with reading frame beginning at the first base. The immunoSEQ Assay, a bias-controlled multiplex PCR, was used to amplify TCRbeta CDR3 regions from genomic DNA. Under the source paper's analysis protocol: Within the assay, amplification of reference gene primers was used to estimate how many nucleated cells each sample contained. Sequence reads were collapsed and filtered to measure the absolute abundance of every unique TCRbeta CDR3 rearrangement. For each sample, productive Simpson clonality was calculated by taking the square root of Simpson's diversity index across productive rearrangements. TCRdb's version of the immuneACCESS table is confined to in-frame rearrangements and falls short of the full clone set. An unresolved V gene accounts for under half of the shortfall where checked; the remainder is of unknown origin. That table gives V, J and clone size, and the DNA gave D and trimming. For this sample the table gives 9,500 to 12,000 clones, of which approximately 90% were detected only once. Approximately 24% of the sample is taken by the ten largest.

Findings and caveats that apply to the study as a whole: How much clinical and demographic metadata was included differed by source and by participant, and the metadata was provided uncurated.

The rearrangement joined TRBV19 to TRBJ1-2; the D segment could be TRBD1, given 5 matching bases. The sample taken for sequencing was peripheral blood. This receptor was obtained from a man aged 25 to 45 with active or convalescent COVID-19. The DNA reads as follows: TGTGCCAGTAAGATAGCAGGGTCCTATGGCTACACCTTC. This yields the protein CASKIAGSYGYTF.